The clone carrying this T cell receptor (beta chain) was seen ten or more times. Its antigen remains unknown. The source of the sample is a study of shared clonotypes between healthy human individuals. Points from the study as a whole: Clonotypes which were not shared had lower generation probabilities than clonotypes that all four donors shared.

The CDR3 consists of 13 residues. V lost 2 bases and J 5 bases, leaving 11 bases between the germline ends. Looked up from germline, CDR1 is SGHRS and CDR2 is YFSETQ. The donors, all of them Caucasian adults, lived in Nashville, Tennessee. Execution of the assay was at deep level. The data were produced by immunoSEQ multiplex PCR, yet TCRdb's version contains in-frame clones alone and is incomplete. Among 950,000 to 1,100,000 clones listed, 75% were seen once. Input material: memory CD4+ T cells sorted from blood. Noted subset: CD45RA-negative fraction. This chain joins TRBV5-1 and TRBJ2-7, with D possibly matching TRBD2 (6 bases). This receptor was taken from a man between 18 and 35 years old in good health. CDR3 loop: CASSFWGVNEQYF. Written as DNA, the CDR3 is TGCGCCAGCAGCTTTTGGGGGGTAAACGAGCAGTACTTC.